Below are 26 T cell receptor beta chains sequenced from a single sample in a study of blood T cell repertoires in COVID-19 (TCRdb year 2020). The library was built by means of the immunoSEQ multiplex PCR assay. The table was pulled from immuneACCESS by TCRdb, which kept in-frame rearrangements only. Such tables lose some clones; where checked, under half of the loss comes from unresolved V genes, and the rest has no known cause. Present in this sample are approximately 94,000 clones, about 86% of which were seen just once. The ten biggest clones cover approximately 8.7% of the sample. Sample: peripheral blood. The origin of the receptors is a woman aged 70-85 years with acute or convalescent COVID-19.

The V gene is TRBV5-1, the J gene TRBJ2-7; 9 bases align to TRBD1. Trimming at V came to 4 bases and at J to 4 bases, leaving 6 bases not matched to a gene. Germline values: CDR1 SGHRS, CDR2 YFSETQ. This CDR3 region has 14 residues. This CDR3 is CASSNGQGPYEQYF. CDR3 coding DNA: TGCGCCAGCAGCAACGGACAGGGGCCGTACGAGCAGTACTTC.

The chain recombines TRBV30 with TRBJ2-7; D is ambiguous. Trimming left V 3 bases short and J 4 bases short, with 4 bases between. CDR3 length: 10 residues. Germline CDR1 is GTSNPN and CDR2 is SVGIG (reference sequence). This CDR3 reads CAWSGYEQYF. In DNA, the CDR3 is TGTGCCTGGAGCGGTTACGAGCAGTACTTC.

The chain couples TRBV18 to TRBJ2-3; TRBD1 matches 8 bases. Per the germline V gene, CDR1 is KGHSH and CDR2 is LQKENI. This CDR3 is 16 amino acids long. V dropped 2 bases and J dropped 0; count of bases not matched to a gene: 4. The CDR3 nucleotides are TGTGCCAGCTCACCATCAGGGGGCCCTAGCACAGATACGCAGTATTTT. Its protein product is CASSPSGGPSTDTQYF.

The CDR3 sequence: CASSLGGGDEQYF. Here the CDR3 DNA reads TGTGCCAGCAGCTTAGGGGGGGGCGACGAGCAGTACTTC. The J gene is TRBJ2-7, the V gene TRBV7-8; D is perhaps TRBD2 (7 bases). V lost 1 base and J 5 bases, leaving 9 bases between the germline ends. Germline CDR1 reads SGHVS; CDR2 reads FQNEAQ. The CDR3 contains 13 residues.

The chain has TRBV7-3 and TRBJ2-3, with D maybe TRBD2 (6 bases). Germline CDR1 SGHTA, CDR2 FQGTGA. V shed 2 bases and J shed 6 bases, with 18 bases lying between them. CDR3 length: 16 residues. The CDR3 DNA is TGTGCCAGCAGCTTAGGTAGATCGGGAGCACTGGATACGCAGTATTTT. It translates to CASSLGRSGALDTQYF.

This chain connects TRBV10-3 to TRBJ2-3, with TRBD2 matching over 11 bases. The CDR3 has 16 residues. V gave up 3 bases and J gave up 5 bases; unmatched junction bases: 7. Germline-derived CDR1 and CDR2 are ENHRY and SYGVKD. The CDR3 region is CAISDGLAGWGDTQYF. CDR3 DNA sequence: TGTGCCATCAGTGACGGACTAGCGGGCTGGGGAGATACGCAGTATTTT.

The gene calls are TRBV19 and TRBJ2-3; 8 bases align to TRBD2. The CDR3 is made up of 17 amino acids. The trim removed 6 bases at V and 2 bases at J, leaving 13 bases unmatched. In germline, CDR1 is LNHDA, CDR2 SQIVND (reference sequence). CDR3 amino acids: CASRRSTSGHHTDTQYF. The CDR3 DNA reads as TGTGCCAGTAGGAGATCCACTAGCGGACACCACACAGATACGCAGTATTTT.

In its sample, this clone was seen a few times. J is TRBJ1-4 and V is TRBV5-1; D possibly corresponds to TRBD1 (6 bases). The V gene's germline CDR1 is SGHRS and CDR2 YFSETQ. CDR3 size: 14 residues. Trimming removed 2 bases at V and 3 bases at J, with 8 bases between. The CDR3 protein is CASSFQGSNEKLFF. The CDR3 coding sequence is TGCGCCAGCAGCTTTCAGGGGTCTAATGAAAAACTGTTTTTT.

The gene calls are TRBV20-1 and TRBJ2-7; D perhaps matches TRBD2 (6 bases). Trimming left V 3 bases short and J 0 bases short, with 12 bases between. In germline, CDR1 is DFQATT, CDR2 SNEGSKA (reference sequence). The CDR3 spans 14 residues. CDR3 DNA: TGCAGTGCTAGTCCCGCGGGACTCTCCTACGAGCAGTACTTC. Amino acids: CSASPAGLSYEQYF.

V gene TRBV2 combines with J gene TRBJ2-6, with D possibly matching TRBD1 (6 bases). The V gene lost 7 bases and the J gene lost 0 bases, with 13 bases spanning the gap. Germline assignment: CDR1 SNHLY and CDR2 FYNNEI. CDR3 length: 16 amino acids. The CDR3: CASIGGRRSGANVLTF. For the CDR3, the DNA is TGTGCCAGCATAGGGGGACGCCGCTCTGGGGCCAACGTCCTGACTTTC.

The chain uses TRBV20-1 and TRBJ2-5; 8 bases agree with TRBD1. Germline values: CDR1 DFQATT, CDR2 SNEGSKA (reference sequence). Germline trimming cut 3 bases from V and 2 bases from J; bases unmatched to any gene: 5. The CDR3 runs to 14 residues. The CDR3 coding sequence is TGCAGTGCTAGTTCCAGGGGGCTGCAAGAGACCCAGTACTTC. This translates into CSASSRGLQETQYF.

This clone was observed a single time. The J gene is TRBJ2-5, the V gene TRBV29-1, with a possible D match to TRBD2 (5 bases). CDR3 size: 15 residues. V shed 4 bases and J shed 0 bases, with 15 bases lying between them. The V gene's germline CDR1 is SQVTM and CDR2 ANQGSEA. CDR3 nucleotide sequence: TGCAGCGTTGTTTTCATGGACTGGAACCAAGAGACCCAGTACTTC. Translated, it gives CSVVFMDWNQETQYF.

This clone was found a few times. CDR3 protein: CASRGGQLTYEQYF. CDR3 sequence (DNA): TGTGCCAGCAGAGGTGGACAGTTAACCTACGAGCAGTACTTC. This rearrangement joins TRBV2 to TRBJ2-7, with D perhaps TRBD1 (6 bases). Trimming pared 6 bases from V and 2 bases from J, leaving 14 bases between. This CDR3 is built from 14 residues. CDR1 SNHLY and CDR2 FYNNEI come from the germline V gene.

The table lists this clone with a few counts. The chain couples TRBV6-6 to TRBJ1-2; 11 positions match TRBD1. The CDR3 runs 13 residues. In germline, CDR1 is MNHNY, CDR2 SVGAGI (reference sequence). The junction had 9 bases not matched to a gene; V was cut back by 6 bases and J by 12 bases. CDR3 in amino acids: CASSPRTGGGHTF. The CDR3, as DNA: TGTGCCAGCAGCCCACGGACAGGGGGCGGCCACACCTTC.

The chain recombines TRBV28 with TRBJ2-2; D may be TRBD2 (5 bases). V was cut by 4 bases and J by 3 bases, with 15 bases left in between. The CDR3 consists of 16 residues. Germline V gene data show CDR1 as MDHEN and CDR2 as SYDVKM. CDR3: CASSSDARGYTGELFF. The CDR3 DNA sequence: TGTGCCAGCAGTTCAGACGCGCGAGGGTACACCGGGGAGCTGTTTTTT.

The chain is built from TRBV5-1 and TRBJ2-7; a weak D match, TRBD1 (5 bases). The CDR3 has 15 amino acids. Deletions cut 2 bases from V and 5 bases from J, with 17 bases between. CDR1 is SGHRS, CDR2 YFSETQ, per germline. The CDR3 loop reads CASSFSGQGSHEQYF. The CDR3, as DNA: TGCGCCAGCAGCTTTTCAGGGCAGGGAAGTCACGAGCAGTACTTC.

This clone showed up just a few times. This rearrangement joins TRBV9 to TRBJ1-3; the D is unclear. Germline loops: CDR1 SGDLS, CDR2 YYNGEE. The ends were cut back, 3 bases at V and 0 bases at J, with 7 bases in the middle. The CDR3 has 14 residues. The CDR3 region is CASSDSFSGNTIYF. Written as DNA, the CDR3 is TGTGCCAGCAGCGATAGCTTCTCTGGAAACACCATATATTTT. The whole variable domain, filled in from reference TRBV9 and TRBJ1-3, reads DSGVTQTPKHLITATGQRVTLRCSPRSGDLSVYWYQQSLDQGLQFLIQYYNGEERAKGNILERFSAQQFPDLHSELNLSSLELGDSALYFCASSDSFSGNTIYFGEGSWLTVV.

This rearrangement joins TRBV4-1 to TRBJ2-1, with 10 bases that match TRBD2. Germline lookup yields CDR1 MGHRA and CDR2 YSYEKL. V lost 1 base and J lost 6; bases outside the gene matches: 6. The CDR3 consists of 16 residues. The CDR3: CASSQVWTSGVNEQFF. DNA of the CDR3: TGCGCCAGCAGCCAAGTGTGGACTAGCGGAGTCAATGAGCAGTTCTTC.

In its sample, this clone was seen once. The chain recombines TRBV5-1 with TRBJ2-7; 9 bases are a match to TRBD1. J lost 7 bases, V lost 2 bases, and 10 bases had no gene match. This CDR3 is built from 15 residues. Germline V gene data show CDR1 as SGHRS and CDR2 as YFSETQ. CDR3 nucleotide sequence: TGCGCCAGCAGCTTACCCGGGACAGGGTCGGGAGAGCAGTACTTC. Encoded protein: CASSLPGTGSGEQYF.

The V and J genes are TRBV28 and TRBJ1-2, with TRBD1 matching 7 bases. The CDR3 has 14 residues. The trim removed 2 bases at V and 4 bases at J, leaving 4 bases unmatched. CDR1 is MDHEN, CDR2 SYDVKM, per germline. DNA for the CDR3: TGTGCCAGCAGTTTAGACAGGGCGCCCTATGGCTACACCTTC. This encodes CASSLDRAPYGYTF.

CDR3 in DNA: TGTGCCACCAGCAGAGTCCGACAGCTCTACGAGCAGTACTTC. Translating it yields CATSRVRQLYEQYF. The rearrangement joins TRBV15 to TRBJ2-7; TRBD1 is a possible D gene (5 bases). This CDR3 contains 14 residues. V was pared by 1 base and J by 3 bases, with 10 bases between. CDR1 LNHNV and CDR2 YYDKDF come from the germline V gene (reference sequence).

The gene calls are TRBV7-9 and TRBJ2-5, with 12 bases aligning to TRBD2. The ends lost 3 bases at V and 2 bases at J; junction bases unmatched: 10. The CDR3 loop spans 18 amino acids. The germline gives CDR1 SEHNR, CDR2 FQNEAQ (reference sequence). The CDR3 loop reads CASSLSLLAGGLQETQYF. CDR3 sequence (DNA): TGTGCCAGCAGCTTGAGTCTACTAGCGGGGGGTCTGCAAGAGACCCAGTACTTC.

This clone was observed a single time. This chain joins TRBV5-4 and TRBJ2-2, with 12 bases that match TRBD2. The CDR3 is 17 residues long. With V trimmed by 4 bases and J by 4 bases, 8 bases remained unmatched. Germline loops: CDR1 SGHNT, CDR2 YYREEE (reference sequence). CDR3 nucleotides: TGTGCCAGCAGCCACGTCACTAGCGGGGGGAGCACCGGGGAGCTGTTTTTT. Translation gives CASSHVTSGGSTGELFF.

V gene TRBV29-1 combines with J gene TRBJ1-2; 8 bases line up with TRBD1. The length of the CDR3 is 14 residues. The V and J ends lost 6 bases and 5 bases, in that order; junction bases with no gene match: 11. Looked up from germline, CDR1 is SQVTM and CDR2 is ANQGSEA. This chain's CDR3 is CSVEKVGTGYGYTF. CDR3 coding DNA: TGCAGCGTGGAAAAAGTGGGGACAGGATATGGCTACACCTTC.

Here the CDR3 DNA reads TGTGCCATCAGTGAGTCTGGCAGGCAAGAGACCCAGTACTTC. Protein: CAISESGRQETQYF. The chain links TRBV10-3 to TRBJ2-5; D gene unclear. Trimming removed 0 bases at V and 2 bases at J, with 7 bases between. The length of the CDR3 is 14 residues. CDR1 ENHRY and CDR2 SYGVKD come from the germline V gene.

The CDR3 nucleotides read TGCGCCAGCAGGAAACAGTATACTAGCGGGAGGGCCCTCTACAATGAGCAGTTCTTC. Translation: CASRKQYTSGRALYNEQFF. The chain recombines TRBV5-1 with TRBJ2-1; 13 bases map to TRBD2. Per germline, CDR1 SGHRS and CDR2 YFSETQ. This CDR3 comprises 19 residues. Losses at the gene ends were 5 bases for V and 3 bases for J; bases not matched to a gene: 14.